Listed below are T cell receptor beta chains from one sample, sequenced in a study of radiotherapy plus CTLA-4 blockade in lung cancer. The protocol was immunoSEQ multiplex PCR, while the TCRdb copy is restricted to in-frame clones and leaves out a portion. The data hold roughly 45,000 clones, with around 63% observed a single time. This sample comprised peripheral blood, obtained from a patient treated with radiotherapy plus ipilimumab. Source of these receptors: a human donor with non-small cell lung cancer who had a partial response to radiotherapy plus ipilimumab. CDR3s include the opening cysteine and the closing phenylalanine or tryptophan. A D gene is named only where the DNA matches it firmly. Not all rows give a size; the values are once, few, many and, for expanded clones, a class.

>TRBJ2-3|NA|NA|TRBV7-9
TGTGCCAGCAGCTTTTCTCGGGGAGCTGGTACGCAGTATTTT
CASSFSRGAGTQYF
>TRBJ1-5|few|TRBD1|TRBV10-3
TGTGCCATCAGTGTAACCCTCGAAACCGGGACAGGGGCCCAGCCCCAGCATTTT
CAISVTLETGTGAQPQHF
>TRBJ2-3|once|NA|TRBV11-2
TGTGCCAGCAGTTATAGGTCCCCGGGAACTAGCACAGATACGCAGTATTTT
CASSYRSPGTSTDTQYF
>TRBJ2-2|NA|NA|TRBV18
TGTGCCAGCTCACGGGAGCAGATCGCGAACACCGGGGAGCTGTTTTTT
CASSREQIANTGELFF
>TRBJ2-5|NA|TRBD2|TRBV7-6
TGTGCCAGCAGCCCTAGACGGGAGGGCCGAGGGGAGACCCAGTACTTC
CASSPRREGRGETQYF
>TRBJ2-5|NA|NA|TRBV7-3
TGTGCCAGCAGCCAGGGAAGGCAAGAGACCCAGTACTTC
CASSQGRQETQYF
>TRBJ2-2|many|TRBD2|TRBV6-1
TGTGCCAGCAGACTAGCGGGATCTGGGGCCGGGGAGCTGTTTTTT
CASRLAGSGAGELFF
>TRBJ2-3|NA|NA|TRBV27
TGTGCCAGCAGTTCCCGTAAAGGGGTAGACACAGATACGCAGTATTTT
CASSSRKGVDTDTQYF
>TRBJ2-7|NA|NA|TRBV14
TGTGCCAGCAGCCCGTCGGGTGTGTACGAGCAGTACTTC
CASSPSGVYEQYF
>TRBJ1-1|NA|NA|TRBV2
TGTGCCAGCAGGGCCCGGACACCCCTTATAGCTTTCTTT
CASRARTPLIAFF
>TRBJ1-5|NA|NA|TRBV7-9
TGTGCCAGCTCAATCTGGGGCGGAAATCGACCTCAGCCCCAGCATTTT
CASSIWGGNRPQPQHF
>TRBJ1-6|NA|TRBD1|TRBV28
TGTGCCAGCAGTTTCAGGGGGAATTCACCCCTCCACTTT
CASSFRGNSPLHF
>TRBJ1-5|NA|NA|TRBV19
TGTGCCAGCCGGGACTTTAGGGGTCAGCCCCAGCATTTT
CASRDFRGQPQHF
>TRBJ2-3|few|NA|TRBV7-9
TGTGCCAGCAGCTTTCAGGGGATCACAGATACGCAGTATTTT
CASSFQGITDTQYF
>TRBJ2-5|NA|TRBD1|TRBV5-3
TGTGCCAGAAGCGCCCGGACAGGTATAGAGACCCAGTACTTC
CARSARTGIETQYF
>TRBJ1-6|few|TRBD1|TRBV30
TGTGCCTGGAGTGTACCAGGGGGCGATTCACCCCTCCACTTT
CAWSVPGGDSPLHF
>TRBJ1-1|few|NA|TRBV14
TGTGCCAGCAGTTATACACTGAACACTGAAGCTTTCTTT
CASSYTLNTEAFF
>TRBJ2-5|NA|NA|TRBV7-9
TGTGCCAGCAGCTTAGGGTTGGCTCTAGCGAAAGAGACCCAGTACTTC
CASSLGLALAKETQYF
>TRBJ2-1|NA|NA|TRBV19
TGTGCCAGTAGTTTTCTGTACAATGAGCAGTTCTTC
CASSFLYNEQFF
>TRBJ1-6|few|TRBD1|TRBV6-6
TGTGCCAGCACCCTGGACAGGTTAATTCATCGGCCCCTCCACTTT
CASTLDRLIHRPLHF
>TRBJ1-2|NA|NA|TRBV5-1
TGCGCCAGCAGCTTGGAAGACAGTGGCTATGGCTACACCTTC
CASSLEDSGYGYTF
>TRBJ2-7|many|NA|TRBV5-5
TGTGCCAGCAGCTTGGACCGGTACGAGCAGTACTTC
CASSLDRYEQYF
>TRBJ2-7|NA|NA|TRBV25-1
TGTGCCAGCAGTGGACCGCGACAGGCTTACGAGCAGTACTTC
CASSGPRQAYEQYF
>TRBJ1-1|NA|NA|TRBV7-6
TGTGCCAGCAGCCAGGACTTGAACACTGAAGCTTTCTTT
CASSQDLNTEAFF
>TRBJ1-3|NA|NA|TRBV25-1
TGTGCCAGCAGTGAGCCCAGGACTGGAAACACCATATATTTT
CASSEPRTGNTIYF
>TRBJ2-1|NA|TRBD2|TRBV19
TGTGCCAGTAGTATCCGTCGCGGGAGGGCCATTGACAATGAGCAGTTCTTC
CASSIRRGRAIDNEQFF
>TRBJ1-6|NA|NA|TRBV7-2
TGTGCCAGCAGCTTAAACCCGGCAGGGACAAAAGGTTCACCCCTCCACTTT
CASSLNPAGTKGSPLHF
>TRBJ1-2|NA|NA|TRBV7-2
TGTGCCAGCAGCTTACCCAGGGGCTATGGCTACACCTTC
CASSLPRGYGYTF
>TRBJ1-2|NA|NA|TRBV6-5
TGTGCCAGCAGTTTTGGACAGAACTATGGCTACACCTTC
CASSFGQNYGYTF
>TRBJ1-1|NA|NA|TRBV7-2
TGTGCCAGCAGCTTAGAGGGGCAGCGCTTAGAAGCTTTCTTT
CASSLEGQRLEAFF
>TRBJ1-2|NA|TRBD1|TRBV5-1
TGCGCCAGCAGCGAGGAGGGGACAGCTATGGTGGGCTACACCTTC
CASSEEGTAMVGYTF
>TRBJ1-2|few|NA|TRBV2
TGTGCCAGCAGGAGGAGTTTTATTAACTATGGCTACACCTTC
CASRRSFINYGYTF
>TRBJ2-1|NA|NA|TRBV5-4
TGTGCCAGCAGCTCCACCACGGGGGGCCGGGGAAGTGAGCAGTTCTTC
CASSSTTGGRGSEQFF
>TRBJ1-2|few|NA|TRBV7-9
TGTGCCAGCAGCTTATCCCAGGGTAACGGCTACACCTTC
CASSLSQGNGYTF
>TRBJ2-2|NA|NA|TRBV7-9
TGTGCCAGCAGCAACATGGTAATAGGGGAGCTGTTTTTT
CASSNMVIGELFF
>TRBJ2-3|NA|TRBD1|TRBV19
TGTGCCAGTAGTGTCAGGGGGGATACGCAGTATTTT
CASSVRGDTQYF
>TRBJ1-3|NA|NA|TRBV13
TGTGCCAGCAGCCCTCCTACAGGGACAAACACCATATATTTT
CASSPPTGTNTIYF
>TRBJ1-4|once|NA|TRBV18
TGTGCCAGCTCAAGAGCAACTAATGAAAAACTGTTTTTT
CASSRATNEKLFF